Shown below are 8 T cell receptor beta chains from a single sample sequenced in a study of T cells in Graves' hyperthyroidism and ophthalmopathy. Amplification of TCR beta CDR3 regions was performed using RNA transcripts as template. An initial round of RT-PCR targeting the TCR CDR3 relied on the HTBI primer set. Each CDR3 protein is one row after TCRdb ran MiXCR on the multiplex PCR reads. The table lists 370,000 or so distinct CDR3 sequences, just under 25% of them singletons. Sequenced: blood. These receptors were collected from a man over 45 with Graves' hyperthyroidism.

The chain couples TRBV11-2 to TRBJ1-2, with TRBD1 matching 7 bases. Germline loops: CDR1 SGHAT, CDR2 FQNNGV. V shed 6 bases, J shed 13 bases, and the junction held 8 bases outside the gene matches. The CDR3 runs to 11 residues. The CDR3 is CASSFDRVGTF. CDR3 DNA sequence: TGTGCCAGCAGTTTTGACAGGGTGGGCACCTTC.

As DNA, the CDR3 is TGCGCCAGCAGCTCACGACAGGGGGCCGACATTCAGTACTTC. Translation gives CASSSRQGADIQYF. This chain joins TRBV5-1 and TRBJ2-4; 10 bases agree with TRBD1. V was clipped by 3 bases and J by 8 bases; unmatched bases: 5. This CDR3 is built from 14 residues. CDR1 and CDR2 (germline): SGHRS, YFSETQ.

The CDR3 here is CASSPGGSGSIFEQYF. CDR3 bases: TGTGCCAGCTCACCGGGGGGTAGCGGGAGTATTTTCGAGCAGTACTTC. This chain uses TRBV18 with TRBJ2-7; TRBD2 agrees at 9 bases. V was clipped by 3 bases and J by 6 bases; unmatched bases: 12. The CDR3 length is 16 residues. Per germline, CDR1 KGHSH and CDR2 LQKENI.

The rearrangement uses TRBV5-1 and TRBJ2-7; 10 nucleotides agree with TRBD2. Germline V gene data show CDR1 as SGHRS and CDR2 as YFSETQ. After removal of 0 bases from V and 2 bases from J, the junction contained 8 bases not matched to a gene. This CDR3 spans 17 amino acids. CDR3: CASSLVATSGAPYEQYF. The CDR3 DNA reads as TGCGCCAGCAGCTTGGTCGCAACTAGCGGGGCCCCCTACGAGCAGTACTTC.

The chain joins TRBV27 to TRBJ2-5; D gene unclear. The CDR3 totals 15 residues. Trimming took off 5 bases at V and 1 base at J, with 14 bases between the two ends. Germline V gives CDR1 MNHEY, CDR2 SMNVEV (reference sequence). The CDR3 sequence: CASSPAQESQETQYF. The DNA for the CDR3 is TGTGCCAGCAGTCCCGCCCAAGAGTCCCAAGAGACCCAGTACTTC.

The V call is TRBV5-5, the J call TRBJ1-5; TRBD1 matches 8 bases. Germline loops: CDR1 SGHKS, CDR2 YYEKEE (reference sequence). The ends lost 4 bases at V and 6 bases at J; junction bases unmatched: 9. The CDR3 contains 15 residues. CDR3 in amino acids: CASSLEDRDIQPQHF. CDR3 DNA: TGTGCCAGCAGCCTTGAGGACAGGGACATTCAGCCCCAGCATTTT. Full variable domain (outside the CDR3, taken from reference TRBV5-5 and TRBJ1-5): DAGVTQSPTHLIKTRGQQVTLRCSPISGHKSVSWYQQVLGQGPQFIFQYYEKEERGRGNFPDRFSARQFPNYSSELNVNALLLGDSALYLCASSLEDRDIQPQHFGDGTRLSIL.

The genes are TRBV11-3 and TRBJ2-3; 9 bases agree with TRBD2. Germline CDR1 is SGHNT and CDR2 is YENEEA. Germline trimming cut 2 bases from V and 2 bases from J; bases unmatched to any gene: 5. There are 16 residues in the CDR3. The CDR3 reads CASSLILAGYTDTQYF. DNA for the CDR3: TGTGCCAGCAGCTTAATCCTAGCGGGGTACACAGATACGCAGTATTTT.

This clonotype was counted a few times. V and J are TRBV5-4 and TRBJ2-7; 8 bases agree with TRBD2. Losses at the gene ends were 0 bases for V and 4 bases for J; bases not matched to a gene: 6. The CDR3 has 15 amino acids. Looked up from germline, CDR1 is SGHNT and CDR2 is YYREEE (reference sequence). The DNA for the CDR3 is TGTGCCAGCAGCTTGGACGTGGCTAGCGGGTACGAGCAGTACTTC. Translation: CASSLDVASGYEQYF.